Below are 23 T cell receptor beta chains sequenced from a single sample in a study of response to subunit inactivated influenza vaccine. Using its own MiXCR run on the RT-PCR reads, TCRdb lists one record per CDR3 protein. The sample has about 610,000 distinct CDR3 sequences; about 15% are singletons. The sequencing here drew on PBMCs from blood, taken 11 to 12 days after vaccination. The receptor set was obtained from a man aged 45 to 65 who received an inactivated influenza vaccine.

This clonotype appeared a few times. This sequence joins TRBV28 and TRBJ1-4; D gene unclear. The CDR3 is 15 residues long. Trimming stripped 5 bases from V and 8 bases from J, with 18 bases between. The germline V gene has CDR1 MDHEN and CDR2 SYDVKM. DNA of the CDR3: TGTGCCAGCAGTGGCGCAGCTAGGGCGGGGGAAAAACTGTTTTTT. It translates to CASSGAARAGEKLFF.

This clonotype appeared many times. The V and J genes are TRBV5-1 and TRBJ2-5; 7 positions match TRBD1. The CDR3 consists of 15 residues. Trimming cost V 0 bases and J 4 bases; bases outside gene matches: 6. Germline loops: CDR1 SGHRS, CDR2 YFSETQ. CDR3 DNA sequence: TGCGCCAGCAGCTTGGCCACGGGACAGACAGAGACCCAGTACTTC. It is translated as CASSLATGQTETQYF.

CDR3 region: CSGAVSGANVLTF. As DNA, the CDR3 is TGCAGCGGGGCAGTCTCTGGGGCCAACGTCCTGACTTTC. The chain is built from TRBV29-1 and TRBJ2-6; D gene ambiguous. Trimming removed 7 bases from V and 0 bases from J, with 7 bases in between. CDR3 length equals 13 residues. The V gene's germline CDR1 is SQVTM and CDR2 ANQGSEA.

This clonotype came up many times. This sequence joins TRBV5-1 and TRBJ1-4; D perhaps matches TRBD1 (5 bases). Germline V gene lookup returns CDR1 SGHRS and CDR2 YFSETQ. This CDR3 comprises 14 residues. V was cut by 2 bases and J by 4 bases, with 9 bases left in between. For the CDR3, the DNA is TGCGCCAGCAGCTTTCAGGGAATTAATGAAAAACTGTTTTTT. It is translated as CASSFQGINEKLFF.

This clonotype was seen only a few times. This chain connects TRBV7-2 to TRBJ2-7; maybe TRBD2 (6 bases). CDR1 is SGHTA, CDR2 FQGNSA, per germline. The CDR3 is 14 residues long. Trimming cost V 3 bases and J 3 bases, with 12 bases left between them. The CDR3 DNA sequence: TGTGCCAGCAGCTTGGGAGGTTCCCTCTACGAGCAGTACTTC. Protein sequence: CASSLGGSLYEQYF.

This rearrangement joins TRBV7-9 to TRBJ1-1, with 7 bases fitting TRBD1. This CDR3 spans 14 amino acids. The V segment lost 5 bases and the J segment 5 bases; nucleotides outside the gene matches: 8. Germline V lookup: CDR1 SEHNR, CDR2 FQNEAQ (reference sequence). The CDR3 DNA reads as TGTGCCAGCAGCGCAAGACAGGGAAGGACTGAAGCTTTCTTT. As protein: CASSARQGRTEAFF.

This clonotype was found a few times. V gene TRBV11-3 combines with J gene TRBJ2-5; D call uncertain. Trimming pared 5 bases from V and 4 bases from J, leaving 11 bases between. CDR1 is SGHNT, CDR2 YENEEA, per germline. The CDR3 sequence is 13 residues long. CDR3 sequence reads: CASSIRPGETQYF. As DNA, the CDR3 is TGTGCCAGCAGCATTAGACCGGGAGAGACCCAGTACTTC.

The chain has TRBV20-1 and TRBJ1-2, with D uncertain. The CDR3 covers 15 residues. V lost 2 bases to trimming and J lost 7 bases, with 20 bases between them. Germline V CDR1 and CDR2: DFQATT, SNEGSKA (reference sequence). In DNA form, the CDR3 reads TGCAGTGCTAGACGAAATCTTCTAGGGCTGGGTGGCTACACCTTC. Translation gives CSARRNLLGLGGYTF.

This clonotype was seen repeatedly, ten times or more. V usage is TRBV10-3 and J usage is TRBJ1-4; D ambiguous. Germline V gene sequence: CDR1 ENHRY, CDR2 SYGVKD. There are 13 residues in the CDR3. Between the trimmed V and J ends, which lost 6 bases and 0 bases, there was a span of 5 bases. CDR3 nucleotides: TGTGCCATCAGGATTGCAACTAATGAAAAACTGTTTTTT. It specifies CAIRIATNEKLFF.

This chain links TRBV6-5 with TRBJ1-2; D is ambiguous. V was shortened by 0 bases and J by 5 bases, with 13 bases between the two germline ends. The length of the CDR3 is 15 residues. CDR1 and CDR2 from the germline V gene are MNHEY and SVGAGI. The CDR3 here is CASSYSSRRGYGYTF. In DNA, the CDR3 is TGTGCCAGCAGTTACTCGAGTAGGAGAGGGTATGGCTACACCTTC.

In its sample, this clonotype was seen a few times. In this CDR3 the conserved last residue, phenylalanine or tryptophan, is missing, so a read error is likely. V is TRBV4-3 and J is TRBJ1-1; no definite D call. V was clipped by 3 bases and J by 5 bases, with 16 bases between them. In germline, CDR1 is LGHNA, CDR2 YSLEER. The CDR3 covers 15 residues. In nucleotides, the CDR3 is TGCGCCAGCAGCCAGCTCAACTCCGGTTGGACTGAAGCTTTCCTT. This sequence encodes CASSQLNSGWTEAFL.

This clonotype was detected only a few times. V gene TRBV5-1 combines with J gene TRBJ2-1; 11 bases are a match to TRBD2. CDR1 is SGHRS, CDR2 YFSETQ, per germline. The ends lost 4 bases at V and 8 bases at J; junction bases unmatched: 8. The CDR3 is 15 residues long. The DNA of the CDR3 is TGCGCCAGCAGCCTTACTAGCGGGAGCTTACATGAGCAGTTCTTC. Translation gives CASSLTSGSLHEQFF.

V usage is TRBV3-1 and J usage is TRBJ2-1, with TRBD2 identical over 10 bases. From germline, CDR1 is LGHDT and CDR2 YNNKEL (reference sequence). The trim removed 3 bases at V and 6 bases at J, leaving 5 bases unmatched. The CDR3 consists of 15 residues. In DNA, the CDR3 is TGTGCCAGCAGCCAGATAGCGGGAGGTCCCAATGAGCAGTTCTTC. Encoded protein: CASSQIAGGPNEQFF.

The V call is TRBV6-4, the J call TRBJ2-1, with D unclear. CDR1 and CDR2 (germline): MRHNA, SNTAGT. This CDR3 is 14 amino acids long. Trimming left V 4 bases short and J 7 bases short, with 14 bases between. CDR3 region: CASSVGPPNNEQFF. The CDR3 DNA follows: TGTGCCAGCAGTGTTGGGCCGCCGAATAATGAGCAGTTCTTC.

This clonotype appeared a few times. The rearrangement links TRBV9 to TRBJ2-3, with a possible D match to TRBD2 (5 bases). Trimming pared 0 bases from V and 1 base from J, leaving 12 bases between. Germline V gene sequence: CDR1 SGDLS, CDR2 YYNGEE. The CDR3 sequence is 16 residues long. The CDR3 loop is CASSVGLARGTDTQYF. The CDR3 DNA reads TGTGCCAGCAGCGTAGGGCTAGCACGGGGCACAGATACGCAGTATTTT.

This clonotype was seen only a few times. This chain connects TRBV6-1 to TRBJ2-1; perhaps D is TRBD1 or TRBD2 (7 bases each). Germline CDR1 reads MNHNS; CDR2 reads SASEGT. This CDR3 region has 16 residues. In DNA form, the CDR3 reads TGTGCAGAGGGGGGGGACAGTCTTAGCTCCTACAATGAGCAGTTCTTC. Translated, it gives CAEGGDSLSSYNEQFF.

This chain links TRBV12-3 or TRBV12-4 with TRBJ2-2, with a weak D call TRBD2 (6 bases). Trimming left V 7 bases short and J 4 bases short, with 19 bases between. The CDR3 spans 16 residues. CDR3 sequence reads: CASTLGSGSGTGELFF. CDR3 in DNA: TGTGCCAGCACCTTGGGAAGCGGGTCCGGCACCGGGGAGCTGTTTTTT.

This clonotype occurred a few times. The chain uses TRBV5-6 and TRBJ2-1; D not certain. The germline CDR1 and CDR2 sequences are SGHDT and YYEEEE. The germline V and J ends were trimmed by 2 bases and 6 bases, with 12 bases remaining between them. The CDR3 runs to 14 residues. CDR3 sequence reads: CASSFSARLNEQFF. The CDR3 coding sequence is TGTGCCAGCAGCTTCTCCGCCAGACTCAATGAGCAGTTCTTC.

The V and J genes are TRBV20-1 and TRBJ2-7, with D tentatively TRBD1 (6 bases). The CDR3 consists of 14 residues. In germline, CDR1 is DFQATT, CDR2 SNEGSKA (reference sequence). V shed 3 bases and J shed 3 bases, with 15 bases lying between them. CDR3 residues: CSARWPAGDYEQYF. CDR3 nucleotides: TGCAGTGCTAGGTGGCCGGCAGGGGACTACGAGCAGTACTTC.

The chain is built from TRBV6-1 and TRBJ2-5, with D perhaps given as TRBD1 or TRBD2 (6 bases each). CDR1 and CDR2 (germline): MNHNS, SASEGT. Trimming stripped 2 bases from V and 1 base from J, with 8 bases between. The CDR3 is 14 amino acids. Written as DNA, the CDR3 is TGTGCCAGCAGTGAATGGGGGGCCCAAGAGACCCAGTACTTC. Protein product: CASSEWGAQETQYF.

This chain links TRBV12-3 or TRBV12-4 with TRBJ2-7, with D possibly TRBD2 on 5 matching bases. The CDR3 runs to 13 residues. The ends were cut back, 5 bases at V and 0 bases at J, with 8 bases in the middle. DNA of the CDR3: TGTGCCAGCAGTATCGGGATCTCCTACGAGCAGTACTTC. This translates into CASSIGISYEQYF.

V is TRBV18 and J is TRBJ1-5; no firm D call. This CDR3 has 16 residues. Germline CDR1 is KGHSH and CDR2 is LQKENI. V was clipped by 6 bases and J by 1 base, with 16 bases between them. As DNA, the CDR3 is TGTGCCAGCTCCCTCCGGGCCCCGGGAAGCAATCAGCCCCAGCATTTT. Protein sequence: CASSLRAPGSNQPQHF.

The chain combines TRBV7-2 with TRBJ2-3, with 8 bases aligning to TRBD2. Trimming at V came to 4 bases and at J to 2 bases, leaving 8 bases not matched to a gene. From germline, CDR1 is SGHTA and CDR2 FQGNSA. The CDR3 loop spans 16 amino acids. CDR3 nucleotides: TGTGCCAGCAGCTCCCATAGCGGGACGGTCACAGATACGCAGTATTTT. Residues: CASSSHSGTVTDTQYF.